The 9 T cell receptor beta chains below were found in one sample sequenced in a study of T cell changes during pregnancy in multiple sclerosis. Data came from immunoSEQ multiplex PCR; TCRdb stores just in-frame clones and leaves some out. The table shows 40,000 to 55,000 clones, with nearly 95% occurring only once. The sample in question was CD4+ T cells from peripheral blood mononuclear cells, obtained after pregnancy. The receptors derive from a female donor in good health, enrolled as a control in a pregnancy study.

This clone was picked up one time. The chain couples TRBV2 to TRBJ1-5; D is possibly TRBD1 (5 bases). Trimming removed 7 bases at V and 1 base at J, with 8 bases between. Germline V lookup: CDR1 SNHLY, CDR2 FYNNEI. There are 13 residues in the CDR3. The CDR3: CASTGESNQPQHF. CDR3 coding DNA: TGTGCCAGCACGGGGGAAAGCAATCAGCCCCAGCATTTT.

J is TRBJ1-2 and V is TRBV2; D call uncertain. The CDR3 sequence is 16 residues long. The V gene lost 8 bases and the J gene lost 2 bases, with 21 bases spanning the gap. Germline CDR1 reads SNHLY; CDR2 reads FYNNEI. CDR3 loop: CASPKTNMPGNYGYTF. The CDR3 nucleotides read TGTGCCAGCCCCAAGACCAACATGCCGGGGAACTATGGCTACACCTTC.

The chain recombines TRBV10-3 with TRBJ2-3; TRBD2 matches 14 bases. With 10 bases clipped from V and 1 base from J, the junction kept 10 bases outside the gene matches. This CDR3 contains 17 residues. Germline V CDR1 and CDR2: ENHRY, SYGVKD. The CDR3 loop is CASEGTSGSGGTDTQYF. The CDR3 DNA is TGTGCCAGTGAGGGGACTAGCGGGAGTGGCGGCACAGATACGCAGTATTTT.

The chain uses TRBV10-3 and TRBJ1-5, with TRBD1 matching over 7 bases. V lost 6 bases, J lost 4 bases, and 3 bases stayed unmatched. Per the germline V gene, CDR1 is ENHRY and CDR2 is SYGVKD. The CDR3 covers 13 residues. This CDR3 is CAIRGQPNQPQHF. In DNA form, the CDR3 reads TGTGCCATCAGGGGACAGCCGAATCAGCCCCAGCATTTT.

V usage is TRBV19 and J usage is TRBJ2-2; possibly TRBD1 for D (5 bases). The CDR3 contains 13 residues. Trimming removed 7 bases from V and 8 bases from J, with 14 bases in between. In germline, CDR1 is LNHDA, CDR2 SQIVND (reference sequence). CDR3 DNA sequence: TGTGCCAGTACTCACAGGCTTACGGGGGAGCTGTTTTTT. It specifies CASTHRLTGELFF.

CDR3 nucleotide sequence: TGTGCCAGCAGCTTTGGTAGAAGATACGAGCAGTACTTC. Encoded protein: CASSFGRRYEQYF. The chain employs TRBV5-5 and TRBJ2-7; no firm D call. With 2 bases removed from V and 4 bases from J, the gap between germline ends came to 10 bases. The CDR3 is made up of 13 amino acids. CDR1 is SGHKS, CDR2 YYEKEE, per germline (reference sequence).

The V gene is TRBV7-2, the J gene TRBJ2-7; 9 bases are a match to TRBD1. The CDR3 consists of 16 residues. The V gene's germline CDR1 is SGHTA and CDR2 FQGNSA. V shed 5 bases, J shed 5 bases, and the junction held 13 bases outside the gene matches. CDR3 amino acids: CASSPHGLGTGNEQYF. Written as DNA, the CDR3 is TGTGCCAGCAGCCCGCACGGACTGGGGACAGGGAACGAGCAGTACTTC.

The chain recombines TRBV6-6 with TRBJ1-1; 8 bases agree with TRBD1. This CDR3 has 16 amino acids. The V gene end was trimmed by 0 bases and the J gene end by 1 base; junction bases not matched to a gene: 4. Germline V gene lookup returns CDR1 MNHNY and CDR2 SVGAGI (reference sequence). In DNA, the CDR3 is TGTGCCAGCAGTTACTCCAGGGGGCCGGGGAACACTGAAGCTTTCTTT. This gives the protein CASSYSRGPGNTEAFF.

The rearrangement uses TRBV19 and TRBJ1-4; D is undetermined. This CDR3 contains 16 residues. V was pared by 7 bases and J by 0 bases, with 15 bases between. Germline V CDR1 and CDR2: LNHDA, SQIVND (reference sequence). CDR3 sequence reads: CASTPPGFTTNEKLFF. The CDR3 nucleotides read TGTGCCAGTACCCCTCCAGGATTCACAACTAATGAAAAACTGTTTTTT.